This passage covers 10 T cell receptor beta chains from one sample sequenced in a study of cytomegalovirus exposure and HLA in healthy donors. The PCR used 60 Vbeta and 13 Jbeta primers. Clones were read by immunoSEQ multiplex PCR, and TCRdb kept only the in-frame ones, dropping some. The sample holds approximately 150,000 clones, roughly 76% seen once. What was sequenced was PBMCs. All receptors come from a woman aged 45-60 years in good health and CMV-seronegative.

The chain uses TRBV4-2 and TRBJ1-4; D possibly corresponds to TRBD1 (5 bases). This CDR3 is built from 14 residues. The germline V gene encodes CDR1 LGHNA and CDR2 YNFKEQ. V dropped 1 base and J dropped 8 bases, with 11 bases sitting between them. Here the CDR3 reads CASSQAGAGEKLFF. The CDR3 DNA is TGTGCCAGCAGCCAAGCAGGCGCAGGGGAAAAACTGTTTTTT.

V gene TRBV4-1 combines with J gene TRBJ2-7, with D perhaps TRBD2 (6 bases). Germline CDR1 MGHRA, CDR2 YSYEKL. The length of the CDR3 is 15 residues. Trimming took off 4 bases at V and 5 bases at J, with 18 bases between the two ends. The CDR3 region has the DNA TGCGCCAGCAGCCCCACACTAGCCTCTACCCACGAGCAGTACTTC. Its protein is CASSPTLASTHEQYF.

This clone was observed once. This chain connects TRBV6-5 to TRBJ1-2; 8 bases line up with TRBD1. V shed 5 bases and J 4 bases; nucleotides not matched to a gene: 9. The CDR3 has 15 amino acids. Germline assignment: CDR1 MNHEY and CDR2 SVGAGI. The CDR3 loop is CASSPSGQGGYGYTF. CDR3 bases: TGTGCCAGCAGTCCATCCGGACAGGGCGGCTATGGCTACACCTTC.

This chain uses TRBV29-1 with TRBJ1-1; 7 nucleotides line up with TRBD1. CDR1 and CDR2 (germline): SQVTM, ANQGSEA. CDR3 size: 14 residues. V was pared by 1 base and J by 1 base, with 3 bases of the junction left unmatched. CDR3 sequence: CSVEGTGANTEAFF. As DNA, the CDR3 is TGCAGCGTTGAAGGTACAGGGGCGAACACTGAAGCTTTCTTT. The entire variable domain, with the rest obtained from reference TRBV29-1 and TRBJ1-1, is as follows: SAVISQKPSRDICQRGTSLTIQCQVDSQVTMMFWYRQQPGQSLTLIATANQGSEATYESGFVIDKFPISRPNLTFSTLTVSNMSPEDSSIYLCSVEGTGANTEAFFGQGTRLTVV.

The V call is TRBV18, the J call TRBJ1-1; 9 positions agree with TRBD1. Trimming at V came to 3 bases and at J to 5 bases, leaving 4 bases not matched to a gene. Germline V gives CDR1 KGHSH, CDR2 LQKENI. The CDR3 length is 14 residues. CDR3 loop: CASSPGQGRTEAFF. The CDR3 DNA reads as TGTGCCAGCTCACCGGGACAGGGTAGGACTGAAGCTTTCTTT.

The V call is TRBV29-1, the J call TRBJ2-7; TRBD1 is a possible D gene (5 bases). CDR3 length: 14 amino acids. V lost 0 bases to trimming and J lost 0 bases, with 9 bases between them. Germline CDR1 is SQVTM and CDR2 is ANQGSEA. CDR3 in amino acids: CSVEDGHSSYEQYF. As DNA, the CDR3 is TGCAGCGTTGAAGATGGACATAGCTCCTACGAGCAGTACTTC.

This clone appeared a few times. The chain employs TRBV4-2 and TRBJ2-7; 8 bases are a match to TRBD1. The ends lost 1 base at V and 3 bases at J; junction bases unmatched: 5. The CDR3 is made up of 15 amino acids. Germline V gives CDR1 LGHNA, CDR2 YNFKEQ. The CDR3 loop is CASSQGTGIIYEQYF. The DNA for the CDR3 is TGTGCCAGCAGCCAAGGGACAGGGATTATCTACGAGCAGTACTTC.

The V and J genes are TRBV10-3 and TRBJ2-7; D gene uncertain. Germline CDR1 and CDR2: ENHRY and SYGVKD. V lost 3 bases and J 6 bases, leaving 6 bases between the germline ends. This CDR3 contains 11 residues. The CDR3, as DNA: TGTGCCATCAGTGAAGCTGGCGAGCAGTACTTC. Residues: CAISEAGEQYF.

The rearrangement links TRBV6-1 to TRBJ1-1, with 8 bases that match TRBD1. The CDR3 has 14 residues. The V segment lost 3 bases and the J segment 1 base; nucleotides outside the gene matches: 1. Germline V lookup: CDR1 MNHNS, CDR2 SASEGT. Here the CDR3 reads CASSEDRENTEAFF. The CDR3 nucleotides read TGTGCCAGCAGTGAGGACAGGGAGAACACTGAAGCTTTCTTT.

The CDR3 region is CASSLQVVKTDTQYF. CDR3 nucleotides: TGTGCCAGCAGCTTACAGGTCGTGAAAACAGATACGCAGTATTTT. This rearrangement joins TRBV5-8 to TRBJ2-3; D perhaps matches TRBD1 (5 bases). There are 15 residues in the CDR3. Germline V lookup: CDR1 SGHTS, CDR2 YDEGEE. Deletions cut 2 bases from V and 3 bases from J, with 13 bases between. The variable domain in full, with the rest retrieved from reference TRBV5-8 and TRBJ2-3, is EAGVTQSPTHLIKTRGQQATLRCSPISGHTSVYWYQQALGLGLQFLLWYDEGEERNRGNFPPRFSGRQFPNYSSELNVNALELEDSALYLCASSLQVVKTDTQYFGPGTRLTVL.